The clone carrying this T cell receptor beta chain was detected a few times. Source study methods: Reference gene primer amplification gave nucleated cell count estimates. TCRdb's table, derived via immunoSEQ multiplex PCR, lists solely in-frame clones and lacks some. V, J and clone size are taken as reported in that table, and D and trimming were inferred from the DNA itself. Of some 200,000 clones in the sample, 65% to 90% are singletons; the top ten hold 1.4%. This record belongs to a study of blood T cell repertoires in COVID-19. As for the study in general: Acute and convalescent COVID-19 specimens originated in the United States, Italy and Spain. The analysed material was cDNA or gDNA that came from T cells, B-cell-depleted T cells, or PBMCs.

This CDR3 region has 14 residues. CDR1 SGHTA and CDR2 FQGTGA come from the germline V gene. With 2 bases removed from V and 2 bases from J, the gap between germline ends came to 8 bases. The genes are TRBV7-3 and TRBJ2-3; D remains unclear. The TCR comes from a woman aged 40 to 50 who had recovered from COVID-19. The sequencing input was peripheral blood. The CDR3 sequence is CASSLGGPTDTQYF. CDR3 coding DNA: TGTGCCAGCAGCTTAGGCGGTCCCACAGATACGCAGTATTTT.